One and the same sample provided the 17 T cell receptor beta chains below, sequenced in a study of blood T cells in healthy people across ages. Next came a second PCR, run for about 6 to 11 cycles, which used a sample-barcoded 5' primer along with a J-beta primer mix. TCRdb reanalysed the 5' RACE reads using MiXCR and keeps one entry per CDR3 protein. Of around 1,500,000 distinct CDR3 sequences in the sample, roughly 27% were seen once. The specimen sequenced was blood. All receptors derive from a woman aged 25-40 years in good health.

This clonotype appeared many times. V and J are TRBV29-1 and TRBJ1-5; unclear D gene. Germline V CDR1 and CDR2: SQVTM, ANQGSEA. This CDR3 region has 12 residues. With 4 bases removed from V and 0 bases from J, the gap between germline ends came to 4 bases. The CDR3 bases are TGCAGCGTTGCTGATAGCAATCAGCCCCAGCATTTT. This encodes CSVADSNQPQHF.

This clonotype was seen more than once but under ten times. A clone one base away is much larger, so this may be a read error. The gene calls are TRBV12-3 or TRBV12-4 and TRBJ1-5, with a tentative D call TRBD1 (5 bases). The CDR3 length is 13 residues. The ends were cut back, 8 bases at V and 2 bases at J, with 10 bases in the middle. This chain's CDR3 is CASGRACNQPQHF. The CDR3 DNA reads as TGTGCCAGCGGCAGGGCCTGCAATCAGCCCCAGCATTTT.

This clonotype was detected a few times. This sequence joins TRBV29-1 and TRBJ2-2; D not certain. Trimming shortened V by 6 bases and J by 7 bases, and 0 bases separated the two germline ends. Germline values: CDR1 SQVTM, CDR2 ANQGSEA. This CDR3 has 8 amino acids. The CDR3 DNA is TGCAGCGTCGGGGAGCTGTTTTTT. Its protein product is CSVGELFF.

The rearrangement links TRBV18 to TRBJ1-2; TRBD1 aligns across 8 bases. The CDR3 length is 14 residues. V lost 3 bases, J lost 4 bases, and 4 bases stayed unmatched. The V gene's germline CDR1 is KGHSH and CDR2 LQKENI. This CDR3 reads CASSPTGATYGYTF. The CDR3 DNA reads as TGTGCCAGCTCACCGACAGGGGCTACCTATGGCTACACCTTC.

The rearrangement uses TRBV9 and TRBJ2-7; 8 nucleotides align to TRBD2. Near its end, the DNA agrees better with TRBJ2-5, so the J call may be wrong. The CDR3 has 17 residues. The germline CDR1 and CDR2 sequences are SGDLS and YYNGEE. In nucleotides, the CDR3 is TGTGCCAGCAGCCCGCCCGGGGGGGGGTACCTCGGGAAGACCCAGTACTTC. Translated, it gives CASSPPGGGYLGKTQYF.

As to this clonotype: This may arise from a read error, as a much more abundant clone is one base away. This chain links TRBV10-3 with TRBJ2-1; a possible D gene is TRBD1 (5 bases). The CDR3 runs to 13 residues. Germline-derived CDR1 and CDR2 are ENHRY and SYGVKD. CDR3: CAISESSGNERFF. In DNA, the CDR3 is TGTGCCATCAGTGAGTCTTCAGGGAATGAGCGGTTCTTC.

This chain connects TRBV28 to TRBJ2-7, with a possible D match to TRBD1 (5 bases). The V gene lost 4 bases and the J gene lost 2 bases, with 18 bases spanning the gap. Germline V gene lookup returns CDR1 MDHEN and CDR2 SYDVKM. The CDR3 has 16 residues. The CDR3 bases are TGTGCCAGCAGTTACATCGACAGTACACGCACCTACGAGCAGTACTTC. It encodes CASSYIDSTRTYEQYF.

The genes are TRBV28 and TRBJ2-2; possibly TRBD2 for D (6 bases). The CDR3 covers 17 residues. Trimming took off 6 bases at V and 1 base at J, with 18 bases between the two ends. CDR1 is MDHEN and CDR2 is SYDVKM in the germline V gene. The CDR3 DNA reads TGTGCCAGCAGCCAAATCCGGGACTTCTTGAACACCGGGGAGCTGTTTTTT. Its translation is CASSQIRDFLNTGELFF.

Many counts were recorded for this clonotype. The rearrangement joins TRBV9 to TRBJ2-7; 9 bases align to TRBD2. With 0 bases clipped from V and 2 bases from J, the junction kept 3 bases outside the gene matches. CDR1 is SGDLS, CDR2 YYNGEE, per germline. CDR3 length equals 15 residues. CDR3 DNA: TGTGCCAGCAGCGTAGAGGCGGGGGGGACCTACGAGCAGTACTTC. Translating gives CASSVEAGGTYEQYF.

This chain uses TRBV2 with TRBJ2-5; TRBD2 aligns across 8 bases. V dropped 10 bases and J dropped 4; count of bases not matched to a gene: 11. CDR3 size: 14 residues. Germline V gene lookup returns CDR1 SNHLY and CDR2 FYNNEI. CDR3: CANGPREGGETQYF. The CDR3 nucleotides read TGTGCCAACGGACCACGGGAGGGCGGAGAGACCCAGTACTTC. Full variable domain (outside the CDR3, taken from reference TRBV2 and TRBJ2-5): EPEVTQTPSHQVTQMGQEVILRCVPISNHLYFYWYRQILGQKVEFLVSFYNNEISEKSEIFDDQFSVERPDGSNFTLKIRSTKLEDSAMYFCANGPREGGETQYFGPGTRLLVL.

This clonotype has a handful of counts. The rearrangement joins TRBV7-2 to TRBJ2-7; D might be TRBD2 (6 bases). V shed 1 base and J shed 8 bases, with 9 bases lying between them. The CDR3 covers 12 residues. CDR1 SGHTA and CDR2 FQGNSA come from the germline V gene. The chain's CDR3 is CASSLEGTQQYF. In DNA form, the CDR3 reads TGTGCCAGCAGCTTAGAAGGGACTCAGCAGTACTTC.

This chain connects TRBV5-1 to TRBJ1-3; the D is unclear. The CDR3 is 14 residues long. The V and J ends lost 5 bases and 1 base respectively, with 10 bases between them. Germline assignment: CDR1 SGHRS and CDR2 YFSETQ. The CDR3 bases are TGCGCCAGCAGGAATGCGAATTCTGGAAACACCATATATTTT. Translation gives CASRNANSGNTIYF.

V is TRBV2 and J is TRBJ1-4; TRBD1 might be the D (5 bases). Germline CDR1 and CDR2: SNHLY and FYNNEI. V was trimmed by 11 bases and J by 8 bases, leaving 18 bases between them. This CDR3 has 13 residues. The chain's CDR3 is CAGGRGAGEKLFF. CDR3 sequence (DNA): TGTGCCGGAGGAAGGGGCGCGGGGGAAAAACTGTTTTTT.

Remarks on this clonotype: This may be a read error, as it is one base from a much larger clone. The chain couples TRBV7-2 to TRBJ2-1; 7 bases align to TRBD2. The end of the DNA is better explained by TRBJ2-7, so the J call may be wrong. CDR3 size: 16 residues. The V gene's germline CDR1 is SGHTA and CDR2 FQGNSA. The CDR3 sequence is CASSLGGGRAYNEQYF. In DNA form, the CDR3 reads TGTGCCAGCAGCTTAGGGGGGGGACGGGCCTACAATGAGCAGTACTTC.

CDR3 sequence (DNA): TGTGCCAGCAGCCCCTCCTCGGGGCCCTTGGGCTACACCTTC. Its translation is CASSPSSGPLGYTF. The chain employs TRBV9 and TRBJ1-2; D might be TRBD1 (5 bases). CDR3 length: 14 residues. The ends were cut back, 4 bases at V and 8 bases at J, with 18 bases in the middle. CDR1 and CDR2 from the germline V gene are SGDLS and YYNGEE.

The chain links TRBV11-2 to TRBJ2-3, with D maybe TRBD1 (7 bases). The CDR3 runs to 16 residues. V was trimmed by 5 bases and J by 0 bases, leaving 15 bases between them. The germline V gene has CDR1 SGHAT and CDR2 FQNNGV. CDR3 nucleotide sequence: TGTGCCAGCAGCCCTAGGGGGGACAGTAGCACAGATACGCAGTATTTT. This encodes CASSPRGDSSTDTQYF.

This sequence joins TRBV5-1 and TRBJ2-7; 11 bases line up with TRBD2. Germline values: CDR1 SGHRS, CDR2 YFSETQ. J was trimmed by 4 bases and V by 4 bases; bases with no gene match: 13. CDR3 length: 17 amino acids. CDR3 nucleotide sequence: TGCGCCAGCAGCGGGCTAGTCTCTAGCGGGAGGTCTTACGAGCAGTACTTC. Its protein product is CASSGLVSSGRSYEQYF.